Each of the 20 T cell receptor beta chains below was sequenced from the same sample in a study of cytomegalovirus exposure and HLA in healthy donors (dated by TCRdb to 2015 to 2018). Receptor amplification or capture employed the immunoSEQ multiplex PCR assay. A mixture of 60 forward primers for TCR Vbeta segments and 13 reverse primers for TCR Jbeta segments was used in the multiplex PCR. TCRdb provides this immuneACCESS table in a form limited to in-frame rearrangements. Some clones are lacking; in checked studies, under half of them reflect an unresolved V gene, and why the rest are absent is not known. The sample profile shows roughly 120,000 clones; around 77% of them were found once. The top ten clonotypes cover roughly 13% of the sample. The sample was PBMCs. The receptor set was obtained from a woman between 35 and 50 years old in good health and CMV-seropositive.

The genes are TRBV11-2 and TRBJ2-7, with TRBD2 matching 7 bases. The CDR3 length is 13 residues. Trimming removed 5 bases from V and 0 bases from J; junction bases left unmatched: 1. CDR1 SGHAT and CDR2 FQNNGV come from the germline V gene. The CDR3 region has the DNA TGTGCCAGCAGCGCGGGAGTCTCCTACGAGCAGTACTTC. Protein product: CASSAGVSYEQYF.

This clone showed up just a few times. V usage is TRBV7-9 and J usage is TRBJ2-5; 10 positions agree with TRBD2. Germline CDR1 reads SEHNR; CDR2 reads FQNEAQ (reference sequence). The CDR3 contains 16 residues. V was clipped by 3 bases and J by 5 bases; unmatched bases: 9. The CDR3 coding sequence is TGTGCCAGCAGCTTTGCCGGGACTAGCGATCTTGAGACCCAGTACTTC. Encoded protein: CASSFAGTSDLETQYF.

The rearrangement uses TRBV7-9 and TRBJ2-2; D uncertain. Trimming left V 3 bases short and J 4 bases short, with 6 bases between. From germline, CDR1 is SEHNR and CDR2 FQNEAQ (reference sequence). This CDR3 is built from 13 residues. The CDR3 reads CASSLEFTGELFF. The CDR3 DNA sequence: TGTGCCAGCAGCTTGGAGTTCACCGGGGAGCTGTTTTTT. Full variable domain (rest looked up from reference TRBV7-9 and TRBJ2-2): DTGVSQNPRHKITKRGQNVTFRCDPISEHNRLYWYRQTLGQGPEFLTYFQNEAQLEKSRLLSDRFSAERPKGSFSTLEIQRTEQGDSAMYLCASSLEFTGELFFGEGSRLTVL.

This clone was seen only a few times. The chain links TRBV29-1 to TRBJ2-1; 9 bases align to TRBD2. Germline CDR1 and CDR2: SQVTM and ANQGSEA. The J segment lost 3 bases and the V segment lost 8 bases, leaving 5 bases of the junction unmatched. This CDR3 region has 13 residues. CDR3 in amino acids: CSQSTSGYNEQFF. The CDR3 DNA sequence: TGCAGCCAGTCGACTAGCGGCTACAATGAGCAGTTCTTC.

The chain has TRBV7-7 and TRBJ2-7, with D possibly TRBD1 on 5 matching bases. Germline V CDR1 and CDR2: SSHAT, FNYEAQ (reference sequence). CDR3 length: 14 residues. V was shortened by 5 bases and J by 0 bases, with 11 bases between the two germline ends. The chain's CDR3 is CASSPQQDSYEQYF. The DNA of the CDR3 is TGTGCCAGCAGCCCCCAACAGGACTCCTACGAGCAGTACTTC.

The genes are TRBV7-6 and TRBJ2-5; D might be TRBD2 (6 bases). V shed 1 base and J shed 2 bases, with 11 bases lying between them. The V gene's germline CDR1 is SGHVS and CDR2 FNYEAQ. The CDR3 has 15 residues. The CDR3 coding sequence is TGTGCCAGCAGCTTAGTTCGGACTATACAAGAGACCCAGTACTTC. Translated: CASSLVRTIQETQYF.

The rearrangement joins TRBV19 to TRBJ2-7; D unresolved. The CDR3 length is 15 residues. Germline values: CDR1 LNHDA, CDR2 SQIVND (reference sequence). Trimming left V 6 bases short and J 2 bases short, with 17 bases between. CDR3 bases: TGTGCCAGTAGCCAATTCGGAGACTCAACCTACGAGCAGTACTTC. This gives the protein CASSQFGDSTYEQYF.

This clone was counted a few times. The chain couples TRBV21-1 to TRBJ2-1; the table's D call, TRBD1, has no DNA check behind it. TRBV21-1 is noted as a pseudogene. This CDR3 is built from 14 residues. This CDR3 is CASSKGAGDNEQFF. CDR3 nucleotides: TGTGCCAGCAGCAAGGGGGCAGGGGACAATGAGCAGTTCTTC.

J is TRBJ2-7 and V is TRBV9; TRBD2 matches at 9 bases. J was trimmed by 7 bases and V by 0 bases; bases with no gene match: 11. The CDR3 consists of 16 residues. Germline V lookup: CDR1 SGDLS, CDR2 YYNGEE. The CDR3 loop reads CASSVGLAGIGGEQYF. In DNA form, the CDR3 reads TGTGCCAGCAGCGTAGGTCTAGCGGGGATCGGGGGTGAGCAGTACTTC.

The chain uses TRBV19 and TRBJ2-2; TRBD2 agrees at 8 bases. The CDR3 contains 15 residues. Germline-derived CDR1 and CDR2 are LNHDA and SQIVND (reference sequence). The V gene end was trimmed by 8 bases and the J gene end by 4 bases; junction bases not matched to a gene: 9. CDR3 amino acids: CASGGSGSSTGELFF. The CDR3 DNA is TGTGCCAGTGGGGGGAGCGGGAGTAGCACCGGGGAGCTGTTTTTT. The entire variable domain, with the rest obtained from reference TRBV19 and TRBJ2-2, is as follows: DGGITQSPKYLFRKEGQNVTLSCEQNLNHDAMYWYRQDPGQGLRLIYYSQIVNDFQKGDIAEGYSVSREKKESFPLTVTSAQKNPTAFYLCASGGSGSSTGELFFGEGSRLTVL.

V gene TRBV2 combines with J gene TRBJ1-6; 9 nucleotides match TRBD1. With 4 bases clipped from V and 10 bases from J, the junction kept 8 bases outside the gene matches. Per the germline V gene, CDR1 is SNHLY and CDR2 is FYNNEI. The CDR3 is made up of 15 amino acids. As DNA, the CDR3 is TGTGCCAGCAGTGGAACAGGGGGCAGTGGATCACCCCTCCACTTT. It is translated as CASSGTGGSGSPLHF.

V is TRBV2 and J is TRBJ2-1; TRBD2 agrees at 10 bases. Germline V gives CDR1 SNHLY, CDR2 FYNNEI. V was pared by 4 bases and J by 4 bases, with 7 bases of the junction left unmatched. This CDR3 is 16 amino acids long. The CDR3 coding sequence is TGTGCCAGCAGTGCAAGGACTAGCGGAGTTTACAATGAGCAGTTCTTC. It encodes CASSARTSGVYNEQFF.

The chain couples TRBV5-1 to TRBJ2-3; a weak D match, TRBD2 (6 bases). CDR1 SGHRS and CDR2 YFSETQ come from the germline V gene. This CDR3 is built from 18 residues. With 0 bases removed from V and 0 bases from J, the gap between germline ends came to 17 bases. CDR3 sequence (DNA): TGCGCCAGCAGCTTGGCCGGTTTCGCGGGAAGCAGCACAGATACGCAGTATTTT. Translation gives CASSLAGFAGSSTDTQYF.

The J gene is TRBJ2-2, the V gene TRBV19; 8 positions match TRBD1. Trimming removed 5 bases from V and 7 bases from J; junction bases left unmatched: 6. Germline CDR1 reads LNHDA; CDR2 reads SQIVND (reference sequence). The CDR3 length is 14 residues. DNA of the CDR3: TGTGCCAGTAGTCCTGGACAGGGCTTCGGGGAGCTGTTTTTT. Residues: CASSPGQGFGELFF.

The chain uses TRBV7-9 and TRBJ1-2, with 7 bases fitting TRBD1. Germline loops: CDR1 SEHNR, CDR2 FQNEAQ (reference sequence). Trimming took 5 bases from V and 3 from J; bases not matched to a gene: 0. This CDR3 is 12 amino acids long. The CDR3 DNA reads as TGTGCCAGCAGCGACAGGGACTATGGCTACACCTTC. Amino acid sequence: CASSDRDYGYTF.

The chain links TRBV6-5 to TRBJ2-7, with 12 bases fitting TRBD2. This CDR3 is built from 15 residues. The germline gives CDR1 MNHEY, CDR2 SVGAGI. With V trimmed by 6 bases and J by 4 bases, 7 bases remained unmatched. CDR3 DNA: TGTGCCAGCAGGCGACTAGCGGGAGAGGGGTACGAGCAGTACTTC. As protein: CASRRLAGEGYEQYF.

This rearrangement joins TRBV29-1 to TRBJ1-1; D is possibly TRBD1 (6 bases). The V and J ends lost 2 bases and 1 base respectively, with 8 bases between them. The CDR3 loop spans 13 amino acids. Germline V CDR1 and CDR2: SQVTM, ANQGSEA. Here the CDR3 DNA reads TGCAGCGTTGAAAGGACAGAGAACACTGAAGCTTTCTTT. The encoded protein is CSVERTENTEAFF.

The CDR3 DNA reads as TGTGCCAGCAGCCAAAGGGGGGGGGTAACGGATACGCAGTATTTT. As protein: CASSQRGGVTDTQYF. The rearrangement joins TRBV6-6 to TRBJ2-3; maybe TRBD2 (7 bases). Germline CDR1 and CDR2: MNHNY and SVGAGI (reference sequence). V lost 6 bases to trimming and J lost 6 bases, with 19 bases between them. The CDR3 contains 15 residues.

V usage is TRBV27 and J usage is TRBJ1-5; a possible D gene is TRBD1 (5 bases). This CDR3 spans 15 amino acids. Between the trimmed V and J ends, which lost 0 bases and 6 bases, there was a span of 12 bases. Germline CDR1 reads MNHEY; CDR2 reads SMNVEV (reference sequence). Here the CDR3 reads CASSLSHGRGQPQHF. The CDR3 bases are TGTGCCAGCAGTTTATCGCACGGGAGGGGTCAGCCCCAGCATTTT.

This clone was seen a few times. The chain joins TRBV28 to TRBJ1-2; 12 nucleotides match TRBD1. The CDR3 is 17 residues long. Germline loops: CDR1 MDHEN, CDR2 SYDVKM. The ends lost 6 bases at V and 4 bases at J; junction bases unmatched: 12. The CDR3 here is CASSQPGQGALSYGYTF. The CDR3 DNA sequence: TGTGCCAGCAGCCAACCGGGACAGGGGGCTTTGAGCTATGGCTACACCTTC.